One and the same sample provided the 27 T cell receptor beta chains below, sequenced in a study of brain T cells in children with intractable seizures. The protocol was immunoSEQ multiplex PCR, while the TCRdb copy is restricted to in-frame clones and leaves out a portion. The data show 70,000 to 85,000 clones, with about 93% seen just once and around 22% held by the top ten. This specimen was peripheral blood, taken at surgery. Receptors originate from a girl aged 2 to 9 with Rasmussen encephalitis and intractable seizures.

The chain employs TRBV6-5 and TRBJ2-3; either TRBD1 or TRBD2 may fit D (5 bases each). Trimming removed 10 bases at V and 0 bases at J, with 11 bases between. The length of the CDR3 is 13 residues. Germline V gene lookup returns CDR1 MNHEY and CDR2 SVGAGI. The CDR3 region is CAMLWDSTDTQYF. In nucleotides, the CDR3 is TGTGCCATGCTCTGGGACAGCACAGATACGCAGTATTTT.

The gene calls are TRBV7-9 and TRBJ1-6, with 10 bases identical to TRBD1. The CDR3 consists of 15 residues. The germline V gene encodes CDR1 SEHNR and CDR2 FQNEAQ (reference sequence). V lost 1 base and J lost 7; bases outside the gene matches: 1. The CDR3, as DNA: TGTGCCAGCAGCTTAGAGGGACAGGGGAATTCACCCCTCCACTTT. Its protein is CASSLEGQGNSPLHF.

The rearrangement uses TRBV7-2 and TRBJ2-7; D is possibly TRBD2 (6 bases). The CDR3 has 16 residues. The germline V and J ends were trimmed by 1 base and 1 base, with 14 bases remaining between them. The germline V gene has CDR1 SGHTA and CDR2 FQGNSA. Written as DNA, the CDR3 is TGTGCCAGCAGCTTAGGGGGGGTCGGGGCGTCCTACGAGCAGTACTTC. Translated, it gives CASSLGGVGASYEQYF.

This chain joins TRBV19 and TRBJ2-5, with D uncertain. The V end was cut by 6 bases, the J end by 5 bases, with 19 bases between. The CDR3 spans 15 residues. CDR1 is LNHDA and CDR2 is SQIVND in the germline V gene (reference sequence). CDR3 coding DNA: TGTGCCAGTAGGCCATCTGGGCCCAGATTGGAGACCCAGTACTTC. Amino acid sequence: CASRPSGPRLETQYF.

The chain recombines TRBV15 with TRBJ1-1, with D perhaps TRBD1 (5 bases). The CDR3 covers 13 residues. V was shortened by 3 bases and J by 4 bases, with 9 bases between the two germline ends. Germline CDR1 LNHNV, CDR2 YYDKDF (reference sequence). The CDR3 coding sequence is TGTGCCACCAGCAGGCAGGGCGGCACTGAAGCTTTCTTT. Its protein is CATSRQGGTEAFF.

This chain joins TRBV30 and TRBJ2-7, with D hard to call. Trimming left V 2 bases short and J 2 bases short, with 7 bases between. Germline CDR1 GTSNPN, CDR2 SVGIG (reference sequence). This CDR3 comprises 12 residues. CDR3: CAWSLQAYEQYF. The CDR3, as DNA: TGTGCCTGGAGTCTCCAGGCCTACGAGCAGTACTTC.

The chain couples TRBV19 to TRBJ1-2; maybe TRBD1 (6 bases). Per the germline V gene, CDR1 is LNHDA and CDR2 is SQIVND (reference sequence). There are 16 residues in the CDR3. Trimming removed 3 bases at V and 5 bases at J, with 19 bases between. The CDR3 coding sequence is TGTGCCAGTAGTATCTACGGACAGTCTTATTCATATGGCTACACCTTC. It specifies CASSIYGQSYSYGYTF.

This clone is a singleton in its sample. The rearrangement uses TRBV20-1 and TRBJ1-2, with D unclear. The CDR3 extends over 11 amino acids. Germline V CDR1 and CDR2: DFQATT, SNEGSKA (reference sequence). With 1 base removed from V and 6 bases from J, the gap between germline ends came to 6 bases. The CDR3 bases are TGCAGTGCTAGAGCCCAGGATGGCTACACCTTC. Translating it yields CSARAQDGYTF.

V and J are TRBV7-2 and TRBJ1-1, with D unclear. V was shortened by 4 bases and J by 6 bases, with 12 bases between the two germline ends. Germline assignment: CDR1 SGHTA and CDR2 FQGNSA. The CDR3 extends over 13 amino acids. CDR3 DNA sequence: TGTGCCAGCAGCTCAGTCGGACCTCCTGAAGCTTTCTTT. Translated, it gives CASSSVGPPEAFF.

Only a few counts were recorded for this clone. The chain links TRBV23-1 to TRBJ1-1, with D unclear. TRBV23-1 is recorded as an ORF, its role being uncertain. The CDR3 runs to 9 residues. Trimming took 7 bases from V and 6 from J, leaving 3 bases between them. The DNA of the CDR3 is TGCGCCAGCAAGGCTGAAGCTTTCTTT. This sequence encodes CASKAEAFF.

CDR3 sequence (DNA): TGCGCCAGCAGAGAGGGGACTGACTATGGCTACACCTTC. Its protein is CASREGTDYGYTF. The gene calls are TRBV10-2 and TRBJ1-2; perhaps TRBD1 as D (5 bases). The CDR3 spans 13 residues. Looked up from germline, CDR1 is WSHSY and CDR2 is SAAADI. V was shortened by 6 bases and J by 3 bases, with 11 bases between the two germline ends.

The V and J genes are TRBV18 and TRBJ1-3; 7 nucleotides agree with TRBD1. The CDR3 covers 15 residues. CDR1 is KGHSH, CDR2 LQKENI, per germline. V lost 6 bases, J lost 3 bases, and 8 bases stayed unmatched. For the CDR3, the DNA is TGTGCCAGCTCTTCAGACAGGGCCGTTGGAAACACCATATATTTT. The encoded protein is CASSSDRAVGNTIYF.

The chain employs TRBV6-4 and TRBJ2-1; TRBD1 agrees at 8 bases. The V gene end was trimmed by 7 bases and the J gene end by 9 bases; junction bases not matched to a gene: 11. Germline lookup yields CDR1 MRHNA and CDR2 SNTAGT. The CDR3 extends over 14 amino acids. CDR3 DNA sequence: TGTGCCAGCAAAGTCGGTCAGGGGGCAAGTGAGCAGTTCTTC. It translates to CASKVGQGASEQFF.

This clone has more than one count but fewer than ten. CDR3 sequence (DNA): TGTGCCACCAGTGACAGGGGTTTGGAAGATACGCAGTATTTT. Protein: CATSDRGLEDTQYF. The V and J genes are TRBV24-1 and TRBJ2-3; the D gene is possibly TRBD1 (6 bases). Germline-derived CDR1 and CDR2 are KGHDR and SFDVKD. The CDR3 runs to 14 residues. Trimming took off 4 bases at V and 5 bases at J, with 12 bases between the two ends.

CDR3 bases: TGTGCCAGCAGCGTAGGGACTAGCGGGTACAATGAGCAGTTCTTC. It translates to CASSVGTSGYNEQFF. The chain joins TRBV9 to TRBJ2-1; 11 bases match TRBD2. J gave up 4 bases and V 0 bases, and 0 bases lay outside the gene matches. Germline CDR1 SGDLS, CDR2 YYNGEE. The CDR3 runs 15 residues.

The chain is built from TRBV9 and TRBJ1-6, with 8 nucleotides matching TRBD1. The CDR3 consists of 16 residues. Germline trimming cut 0 bases from V and 6 bases from J; bases unmatched to any gene: 5. The germline V gene encodes CDR1 SGDLS and CDR2 YYNGEE. This CDR3 is CASSVAPGGSNSPLHF. In DNA, the CDR3 is TGTGCCAGCAGCGTAGCTCCAGGGGGCTCTAATTCACCCCTCCACTTT.

J is TRBJ2-7 and V is TRBV4-1; 8 bases fit TRBD2. CDR1 MGHRA and CDR2 YSYEKL come from the germline V gene. The CDR3 has 15 amino acids. With V trimmed by 1 base and J by 6 bases, 8 bases remained unmatched. The CDR3 region is CASSQVSGSHREQYF. CDR3 coding DNA: TGCGCCAGCAGCCAAGTAAGCGGGAGCCACCGCGAGCAGTACTTC.

V and J are TRBV18 and TRBJ1-1, with no clear D. V shed 3 bases and J shed 4 bases, with 12 bases lying between them. CDR3 length: 14 residues. CDR1 and CDR2 from the germline V gene are KGHSH and LQKENI. CDR3 region: CASSPLEGSTEAFF. CDR3 bases: TGTGCCAGCTCACCGTTGGAAGGTAGCACTGAAGCTTTCTTT.

The V and J genes are TRBV27 and TRBJ2-7; 7 nucleotides align to TRBD1. Per the germline V gene, CDR1 is MNHEY and CDR2 is SMNVEV (reference sequence). The V segment lost 8 bases and the J segment 4 bases; nucleotides outside the gene matches: 8. This CDR3 contains 13 residues. This CDR3 is CASGRQGRYEQYF. The DNA of the CDR3 is TGTGCCAGCGGCAGACAGGGTAGATACGAGCAGTACTTC.

This clone was recorded only once. CDR3 amino acids: CATSREEYSNQPQHF. The CDR3 DNA sequence: TGTGCCACCAGCAGAGAAGAGTATAGCAATCAGCCCCAGCATTTT. The rearrangement links TRBV15 to TRBJ1-5, with D hard to call. The CDR3 extends over 15 amino acids. Germline V gene data show CDR1 as LNHNV and CDR2 as YYDKDF (reference sequence). Trimming took off 0 bases at V and 0 bases at J, with 6 bases between the two ends.

The rearrangement links TRBV14 to TRBJ2-7; D unresolved. V lost 4 bases to trimming and J lost 6 bases, with 10 bases between them. In germline, CDR1 is SGHDN, CDR2 FVKESK. This CDR3 contains 12 residues. The CDR3 reads CASSRRGREQYF. In DNA form, the CDR3 reads TGTGCCAGCAGCCGCAGAGGTCGCGAGCAGTACTTC. The entire variable domain, with the rest obtained from reference TRBV14 and TRBJ2-7, is as follows: EAGVTQFPSHSVIEKGQTVTLRCDPISGHDNLYWYRRVMGKEIKFLLHFVKESKQDESGMPNNRFLAERTGGTYSTLKVQPAELEDSGVYFCASSRRGREQYFGPGTRLTVT.

The chain carries TRBV12-3 or TRBV12-4 and TRBJ2-7; 7 nucleotides match TRBD2. V lost 5 bases and J lost 5; bases outside the gene matches: 6. This CDR3 contains 13 residues. This CDR3 is CASSLVAGNEQYF. The CDR3 coding sequence is TGTGCCAGCAGTCTAGTAGCGGGCAACGAGCAGTACTTC.

CDR3 in DNA: TGTGCCAGTAGTATACAGACAGACTCCTACGAGCAGTACTTC. It codes for CASSIQTDSYEQYF. The chain employs TRBV19 and TRBJ2-7; weak D call: TRBD1 (5 bases). The CDR3 extends over 14 amino acids. The germline V and J ends were trimmed by 2 bases and 0 bases, with 8 bases remaining between them. Germline V lookup: CDR1 LNHDA, CDR2 SQIVND (reference sequence).

CDR3 sequence (DNA): TGCAGCGTTGGGAGCCGGGTTTCCTATGGCTACACCTTC. Translated, it gives CSVGSRVSYGYTF. This chain uses TRBV29-1 with TRBJ1-2; no firm D call. With 4 bases removed from V and 4 bases from J, the gap between germline ends came to 13 bases. Germline assignment: CDR1 SQVTM and CDR2 ANQGSEA. The CDR3 consists of 13 residues.

In this sample, this clone turned up once. V usage is TRBV11-3 and J usage is TRBJ1-6; no reliable D call. V shed 7 bases and J shed 10 bases, with 11 bases lying between them. Germline loops: CDR1 SGHNT, CDR2 YENEEA. The CDR3 is 12 residues long. Here the CDR3 reads CASTAFRSPLHF. CDR3 in DNA: TGTGCCAGCACAGCCTTCAGGTCACCCCTCCACTTT.

The chain links TRBV12-3 or TRBV12-4 to TRBJ2-7; perhaps TRBD1 as D (5 bases). This CDR3 contains 13 residues. V lost 1 base and J lost 3, with 7 bases in between. CDR3 bases: TGTGCCAGCAGTTTAGGGCAGGGCTACGAGCAGTACTTC. Translating gives CASSLGQGYEQYF.

The sample holds a few counts of this clone. The rearrangement links TRBV24-1 to TRBJ1-5, with a weak D call TRBD1 (5 bases). The CDR3 contains 15 residues. CDR1 and CDR2 from the germline V gene are KGHDR and SFDVKD. V was shortened by 2 bases and J by 1 base, with 8 bases between the two germline ends. CDR3 DNA sequence: TGTGCCACCAGTGATTCCGACAGCAGCAATCAGCCCCAGCATTTT. The encoded protein is CATSDSDSSNQPQHF.